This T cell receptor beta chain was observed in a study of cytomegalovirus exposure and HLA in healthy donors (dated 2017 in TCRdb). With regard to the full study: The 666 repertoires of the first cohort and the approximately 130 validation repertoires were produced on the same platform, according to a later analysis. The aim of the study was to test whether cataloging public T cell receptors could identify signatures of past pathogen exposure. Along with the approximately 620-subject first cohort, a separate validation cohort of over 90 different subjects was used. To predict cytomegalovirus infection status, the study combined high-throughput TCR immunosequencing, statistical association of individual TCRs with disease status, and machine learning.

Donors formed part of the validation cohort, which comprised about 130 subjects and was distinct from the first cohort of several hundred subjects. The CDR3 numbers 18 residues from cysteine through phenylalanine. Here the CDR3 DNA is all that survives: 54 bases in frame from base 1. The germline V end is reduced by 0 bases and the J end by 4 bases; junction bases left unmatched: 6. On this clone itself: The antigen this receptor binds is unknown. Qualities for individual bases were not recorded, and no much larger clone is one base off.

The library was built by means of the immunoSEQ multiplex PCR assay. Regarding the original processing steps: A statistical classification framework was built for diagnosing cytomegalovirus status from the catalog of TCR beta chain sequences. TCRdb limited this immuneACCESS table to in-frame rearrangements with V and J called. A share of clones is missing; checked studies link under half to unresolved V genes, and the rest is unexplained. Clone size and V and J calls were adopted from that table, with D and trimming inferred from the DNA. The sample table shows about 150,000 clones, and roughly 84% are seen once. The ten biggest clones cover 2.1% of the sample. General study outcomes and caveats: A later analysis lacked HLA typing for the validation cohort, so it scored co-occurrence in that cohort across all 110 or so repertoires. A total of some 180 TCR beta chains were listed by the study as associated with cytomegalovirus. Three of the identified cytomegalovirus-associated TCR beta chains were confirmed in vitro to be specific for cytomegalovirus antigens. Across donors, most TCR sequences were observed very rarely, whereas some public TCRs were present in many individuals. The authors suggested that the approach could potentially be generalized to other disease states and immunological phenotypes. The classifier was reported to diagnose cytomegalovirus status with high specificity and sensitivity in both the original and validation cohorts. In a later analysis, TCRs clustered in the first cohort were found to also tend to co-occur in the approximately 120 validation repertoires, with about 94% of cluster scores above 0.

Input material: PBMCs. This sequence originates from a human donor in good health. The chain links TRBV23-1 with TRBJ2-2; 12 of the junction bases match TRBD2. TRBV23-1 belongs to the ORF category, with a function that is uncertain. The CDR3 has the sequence CASSQSPILAGGTGELFF. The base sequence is TGCGCCAGCAGTCAATCCCCTATACTAGCGGGGGGCACCGGGGAGCTGTTTTTT.